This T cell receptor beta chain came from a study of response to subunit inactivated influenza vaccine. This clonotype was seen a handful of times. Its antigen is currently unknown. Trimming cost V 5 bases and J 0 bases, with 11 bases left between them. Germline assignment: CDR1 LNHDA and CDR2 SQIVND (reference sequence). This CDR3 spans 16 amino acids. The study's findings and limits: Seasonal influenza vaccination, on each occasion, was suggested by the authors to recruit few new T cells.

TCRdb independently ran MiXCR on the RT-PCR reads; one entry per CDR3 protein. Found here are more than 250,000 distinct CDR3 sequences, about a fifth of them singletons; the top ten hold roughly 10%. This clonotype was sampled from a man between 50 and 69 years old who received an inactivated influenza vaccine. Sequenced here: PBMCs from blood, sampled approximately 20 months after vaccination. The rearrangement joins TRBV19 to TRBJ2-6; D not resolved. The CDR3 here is CASSGASISGANVLTF. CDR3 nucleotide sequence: TGTGCCAGTAGTGGAGCGAGTATCTCTGGGGCCAACGTCCTGACTTTC.